These 10 T cell receptor beta chains were sequenced from one sample in a study of T cell responses to AZD1222 COVID-19 vaccine. Generated by immunoSEQ multiplex PCR, the TCRdb table keeps only in-frame clones and is missing some. The repertoire consists of roughly 150,000 clones, with 80% to 95% occurring once and the leading ten covering roughly 4%. Sequencing used peripheral blood, obtained on day 0 of AZD1222 vaccination. These receptors came from an adult in good health.

V and J are TRBV29-1 and TRBJ2-7, with a tentative D call TRBD1 (5 bases). Trimming removed 8 bases from V and 4 bases from J, with 27 bases in between. The CDR3 covers 16 residues. Germline assignment: CDR1 SQVTM and CDR2 ANQGSEA. The CDR3 bases are TGCAGCATCCGAGGCGGTGACAGAATTTCTTTTTACGAGCAGTACTTC. It translates to CSIRGGDRISFYEQYF.

The chain uses TRBV5-1 and TRBJ1-5, with D tentatively TRBD1 (5 bases). CDR1 SGHRS and CDR2 YFSETQ come from the germline V gene. V was clipped by 4 bases and J by 5 bases, with 16 bases between them. This CDR3 is 15 amino acids long. CDR3 nucleotides: TGCGCCAGCAGCCTGTCCGGGGACCCAGATCAGCCCCAGCATTTT. As protein: CASSLSGDPDQPQHF.

The V gene is TRBV4-3, the J gene TRBJ2-2; the D is unclear. The length of the CDR3 is 15 residues. Trimming shortened V by 0 bases and J by 5 bases, and 10 bases separated the two germline ends. Germline loops: CDR1 LGHNA, CDR2 YSLEER. CDR3 sequence (DNA): TGCGCCAGCAGCCAAGACCTAGGAACGACCGGGGAGCTGTTTTTT. It encodes CASSQDLGTTGELFF.

V gene TRBV10-3 combines with J gene TRBJ2-5, with D unresolved. Trimming cost V 0 bases and J 1 base, with 12 bases left between them. The CDR3 contains 16 residues. Germline V CDR1 and CDR2: ENHRY, SYGVKD. CDR3 DNA sequence: TGTGCCATCAGTGAGTCGCTCACGCTCCTCCAAGAGACCCAGTACTTC. Protein product: CAISESLTLLQETQYF.

This chain uses TRBV30 with TRBJ2-7; the D is unclear. Germline CDR1 reads GTSNPN; CDR2 reads SVGIG (reference sequence). The CDR3 consists of 14 residues. Trimming cost V 0 bases and J 2 bases, with 11 bases left between them. The CDR3 region is CAWSVPGNPYEQYF. The CDR3 coding sequence is TGTGCCTGGAGTGTACCAGGAAACCCCTACGAGCAGTACTTC.

This chain connects TRBV10-3 to TRBJ2-3; D is perhaps TRBD2 (5 bases). The germline V and J ends were trimmed by 2 bases and 6 bases, with 18 bases remaining between them. Germline V gene lookup returns CDR1 ENHRY and CDR2 SYGVKD. This CDR3 comprises 16 residues. In DNA form, the CDR3 reads TGTGCCATCAGTGAGCCGGCTAGCTCTTTCGACGATACGCAGTATTTT. This gives the protein CAISEPASSFDDTQYF.

The V call is TRBV27, the J call TRBJ1-3; D is ambiguous. CDR1 and CDR2 from the germline V gene are MNHEY and SMNVEV (reference sequence). This CDR3 is built from 14 residues. Trimming removed 6 bases from V and 4 bases from J, with 13 bases in between. CDR3 in amino acids: CASRPHSGGNTIYF. The CDR3, as DNA: TGTGCCAGCAGGCCTCACTCTGGAGGAAACACCATATATTTT.

The rearrangement uses TRBV27 and TRBJ2-7, with TRBD1 matching over 10 bases. Germline V gene lookup returns CDR1 MNHEY and CDR2 SMNVEV (reference sequence). The CDR3 has 15 amino acids. J gave up 2 bases and V 4 bases, and 5 bases lay outside the gene matches. This chain's CDR3 is CASSSGTGVAYEQYF. In nucleotides, the CDR3 is TGTGCCAGCAGTTCCGGGACAGGGGTCGCCTACGAGCAGTACTTC.

The rearrangement joins TRBV14 to TRBJ2-1; D gene uncertain. CDR3 size: 14 residues. Germline lookup yields CDR1 SGHDN and CDR2 FVKESK. Trimming removed 7 bases at V and 7 bases at J, with 17 bases between. The DNA of the CDR3 is TGTGCCAGCAAAGGTGAGGCTAGAGGAAATGAGCAGTTCTTC. Translating it yields CASKGEARGNEQFF.

This clone appeared a few times. The gene calls are TRBV3-1 (or the pseudogene TRBV3-2) and TRBJ2-2, with a possible D match to TRBD2 (6 bases). Germline CDR1 reads LGHDT; CDR2 reads YNNKEL (reference sequence). Trimming took off 0 bases at V and 8 bases at J, with 10 bases between the two ends. This CDR3 has 14 amino acids. The CDR3 DNA is TGTGCCAGCAGCCAAGATGGAGGGTTAGGGGAGCTGTTTTTT. Its protein product is CASSQDGGLGELFF.